This T cell receptor (beta chain) was captured in a study of T cell changes during pregnancy in multiple sclerosis. Repertoires were generated with immunoSEQ multiplex PCR, while TCRdb's copy carries only in-frame clones and drops some. The repertoire holds some 58,000 clones, with about 96% as singletons. The CDR3 has 16 amino acids. Germline V gene data show CDR1 as SEHNR and CDR2 as FQNEAQ (reference sequence). Trimming cost V 2 bases and J 0 bases; bases outside gene matches: 2. The chain couples TRBV7-9 to TRBJ2-1, with 9 positions matching TRBD2. Here the sequenced sample was CD8+ T cells from peripheral blood mononuclear cells, taken after pregnancy. This clonotype originated in a female donor with multiple sclerosis, enrolled in a pregnancy study. CDR3 nucleotide sequence: TGTGCCAGCAGCTTAAGCGGGAGGCTCTCCTACAATGAGCAGTTCTTC. This translates into CASSLSGRLSYNEQFF.